This TCR beta chain was captured in a study of shared clonotypes between healthy human individuals. General observations from the study: Tissue TCR repertoires likely differ from these blood-only repertoires.

Germline V gene sequence: CDR1 SGHTA, CDR2 FQGNSA. Trimming at V came to 4 bases and at J to 8 bases, leaving 10 bases not matched to a gene. This CDR3 has 17 amino acids. The assay was carried out at the deep level. Ten immunoSEQ deep assay plates served to sequence unsorted PBMC DNA. Measured with immunoSEQ multiplex PCR; TCRdb has only the in-frame clones, and not every one. This table holds roughly 490,000 clones, around 80% found once. Researchers drew on approximately 92 million PBMCs for genomic DNA from unsorted samples. As regards this clone: Its cognate antigen is unknown.

Material: PBMCs. This TCR derives from a middle-aged woman in good health. Some clones in this sample may be carry-over from other donors' samples. The rearrangement links TRBV7-2 to TRBJ2-1; TRBD2 matches at 14 bases. CDR3: CASSSLTTSGRAHEQFF. CDR3 nucleotide sequence: TGTGCCAGCAGCTCCCTCACGACTAGCGGGAGGGCCCATGAGCAGTTCTTC. Full variable domain (rest looked up from reference TRBV7-2 and TRBJ2-1): GAGVSQSPSNKVTEKGKDVELRCDPISGHTALYWYRQSLGQGLEFLIYFQGNSAPDKSGLPSDRFSAERTGGSVSTLTIQRTQQEDSAVYLCASSSLTTSGRAHEQFFGPGTRLTVL.